One and the same sample provided the 12 T cell receptor beta chains below, sequenced in a study of CD8+ T cells in alopecia areata. RNA, once extracted, was reverse transcribed into cDNA for use as the sequencing template. Only in-frame clones appear in the TCRdb table, and some are missing; sequencing was by immunoSEQ multiplex PCR. The sample carries some 200,000 clones, more than 50% recorded once. Sequencing was performed on CD8+ T cells sorted from blood. Receptors were obtained from a human donor in good health.

The DNA of the CDR3 is TGTGCCAGTAGCACACCTCCCGCTGAAGCTTTCTTT. This sequence encodes CASSTPPAEAFF. The chain links TRBV19 to TRBJ1-1; D gene uncertain. V lost 6 bases and J 6 bases, leaving 11 bases between the germline ends. Germline V gene lookup returns CDR1 LNHDA and CDR2 SQIVND (reference sequence). CDR3 length equals 12 residues.

V is TRBV5-1 and J is TRBJ2-7, with D perhaps TRBD1 (6 bases). The CDR3 runs 13 residues. With 4 bases removed from V and 6 bases from J, the gap between germline ends came to 14 bases. Germline loops: CDR1 SGHRS, CDR2 YFSETQ. CDR3 DNA: TGCGCCAGCAGCACCTTTTGGGGGCCCGAGCAGTACTTC. Its protein product is CASSTFWGPEQYF.

This clone has only one observation. The V call is TRBV15, the J call TRBJ2-7; a weak D match, TRBD1 (6 bases). The CDR3 is made up of 14 amino acids. With 0 bases removed from V and 5 bases from J, the gap between germline ends came to 11 bases. Per the germline V gene, CDR1 is LNHNV and CDR2 is YYDKDF (reference sequence). The CDR3 nucleotides are TGTGCCACCAGCAGAGATCGGGCAGGGGACGAGCAGTACTTC. It translates to CATSRDRAGDEQYF.

The chain links TRBV4-1 to TRBJ2-7; 8 bases agree with TRBD1. Trimming removed 2 bases from V and 0 bases from J; junction bases left unmatched: 3. The CDR3 is 15 residues long. Per the germline V gene, CDR1 is MGHRA and CDR2 is YSYEKL. The CDR3 nucleotides are TGCGCCAGCAGCCAACTCACAGGGGGCTCCTACGAGCAGTACTTC. It translates to CASSQLTGGSYEQYF.

V is TRBV25-1 and J is TRBJ1-5; 8 positions agree with TRBD1. The CDR3 is made up of 15 amino acids. V lost 3 bases and J lost 4; bases outside the gene matches: 5. Per the germline V gene, CDR1 is MGHDK and CDR2 is SYGVNS. DNA for the CDR3: TGTGCCAGCAGTGATTCAGGGGGCGCGAATCAGCCCCAGCATTTT. Its translation: CASSDSGGANQPQHF.

This clone was counted between two and nine times. This chain uses TRBV29-1 with TRBJ2-1; no clear D. The germline CDR1 and CDR2 sequences are SQVTM and ANQGSEA. This CDR3 region has 12 residues. Trimming shortened V by 3 bases and J by 9 bases, and 12 bases separated the two germline ends. CDR3 in amino acids: CSVESPAGEQFF. CDR3 DNA sequence: TGCAGCGTTGAGAGCCCCGCCGGTGAGCAGTTCTTC.

CDR3 sequence reads: CSVHSGVRGGDEQFF. In nucleotides, the CDR3 is TGCAGCGTCCACTCGGGCGTCAGGGGAGGCGATGAGCAGTTCTTC. This chain joins TRBV29-1 and TRBJ2-1; either TRBD1 or TRBD2 may supply D (6 bases each). Trimming pared 6 bases from V and 8 bases from J, leaving 23 bases between. This CDR3 region has 15 residues. CDR1 is SQVTM, CDR2 ANQGSEA, per germline.

The chain couples TRBV27 to TRBJ2-2, with D perhaps matching TRBD1 (6 bases). Trimming shortened V by 1 base and J by 2 bases, and 11 bases separated the two germline ends. The CDR3 length is 16 residues. In germline, CDR1 is MNHEY, CDR2 SMNVEV (reference sequence). The CDR3 DNA is TGTGCCAGCAGTTTATTGTGGGGGCTCAACACCGGGGAGCTGTTTTTT. Amino acid sequence: CASSLLWGLNTGELFF.

This chain joins TRBV12-2 and TRBJ2-7; the DNA was not used to check the table's D call, TRBD2. TRBV12-2 represents a pseudogene. This CDR3 has 18 amino acids. The CDR3 is CASRLAWGQLAGTYEQYF. The CDR3 nucleotides are TGTGCAAGTCGCTTAGCGTGGGGTCAGTTAGCGGGGACCTACGAGCAGTACTTC.

This clone was counted between two and nine times. This chain joins TRBV4-1 and TRBJ2-1; 10 nucleotides align to TRBD2. The V gene's germline CDR1 is MGHRA and CDR2 YSYEKL. This CDR3 has 17 residues. Unmatched junction bases numbered 9, after V lost 0 bases and J lost 7 bases. CDR3 sequence (DNA): TGCGCCAGCAGCCAAGATCCAGGTAGCGGGGGGCGAAATGAGCAGTTCTTC. Translation gives CASSQDPGSGGRNEQFF.

V and J are TRBV4-1 and TRBJ2-2; 8 positions agree with TRBD1. CDR3 length: 15 residues. Germline V lookup: CDR1 MGHRA, CDR2 YSYEKL. Trimming cost V 5 bases and J 6 bases; bases outside gene matches: 8. The CDR3 loop is CASSRSQGAAGELFF. In DNA, the CDR3 is TGCGCCAGCAGCAGATCCCAGGGGGCGGCCGGGGAGCTGTTTTTT.

The chain employs TRBV30 and TRBJ2-3; 10 nucleotides line up with TRBD1. This CDR3 region has 14 residues. Unmatched junction bases numbered 8, after V lost 5 bases and J lost 6 bases. CDR1 and CDR2 (germline): GTSNPN, SVGIG (reference sequence). In DNA, the CDR3 is TGTGCCTGGGTAGGACAGGGGGTTTTGGATACGCAGTATTTT. Translation gives CAWVGQGVLDTQYF.